Listed here are 28 T cell receptor beta chains from one sample, sequenced in a study of T cells in Graves' hyperthyroidism and ophthalmopathy. Researchers took RNA transcripts and amplified the TCR beta CDR3 regions from them. A set of HTBI primers served as the primers for a first-round RT-PCR of the TCR CDR3. TCRdb re-analysed the multiplex PCR reads in MiXCR, keeping a single row per CDR3 protein. Of 530,000 or so distinct CDR3 sequences listed, more than 45% were seen once; the top ten hold approximately 8.4%. The source material was peripheral blood or thyroid tissue (not recorded which). The receptors here all came from a woman between 18 and 29 years old with Graves' hyperthyroidism.

This clonotype was counted at least ten times. This rearrangement joins TRBV11-3 to TRBJ1-4; 7 positions agree with TRBD1. CDR3 size: 17 residues. V gave up 4 bases and J gave up 0 bases; unmatched junction bases: 8. CDR1 is SGHNT and CDR2 is YENEEA in the germline V gene. CDR3 region: CASSSSSGTATNEKLFF. CDR3 in DNA: TGTGCCAGCAGCTCTTCCAGCGGGACAGCAACTAATGAAAAACTGTTTTTT.

About this clonotype: An end of the junction differs from the germline gene, which may be a read error. The J gene is TRBJ2-3, the V gene TRBV7-3; 7 positions match TRBD2. Germline V gene data show CDR1 as SGHTA and CDR2 as FQGTGA. The CDR3 has 19 amino acids. The CDR3 sequence: CASSHDPSSGGGPGDTQYF. In DNA, the CDR3 is TGCGCCAGCAGCCACGACCCTTCTTCGGGGGGAGGGCCAGGAGATACGCAGTATTTT.

V and J are TRBV14 and TRBJ2-7, with 13 bases that match TRBD2. TRBJ2-1 explains the end of the DNA better; the J call may be wrong. The CDR3 runs 15 residues. Germline assignment: CDR1 SGHDN and CDR2 FVKESK. CDR3 region: CASSAGTSGNNEQFF. The DNA for the CDR3 is TGTGCCAGCAGCGCCGGGACTAGCGGGAACAATGAGCAGTTCTTC.

The chain employs TRBV20-1 and TRBJ1-1; D is uncertain. V dropped 0 bases and J dropped 0 bases, with 11 bases sitting between them. In germline, CDR1 is DFQATT, CDR2 SNEGSKA (reference sequence). The CDR3 runs 15 residues. CDR3 in amino acids: CSARDLTGLNTEAFF. Here the CDR3 DNA reads TGCAGTGCTAGAGATCTTACGGGATTGAACACTGAAGCTTTCTTT.

This chain's CDR3 is CASSPYRGNSPLHF. DNA of the CDR3: TGTGCCAGCAGCCCATACAGGGGCAATTCACCCCTCCACTTT. The V and J genes are TRBV7-9 and TRBJ1-6; 7 bases agree with TRBD1. The germline CDR1 and CDR2 sequences are SEHNR and FQNEAQ (reference sequence). CDR3 length equals 14 residues. V was pared by 5 bases and J by 7 bases, with 5 bases of the junction left unmatched.

Notes on this clonotype: A junction boundary mismatches the germline segment, possibly from a read error. The rearrangement links TRBV20-1 to TRBJ2-5, with 11 nucleotides matching TRBD1. The length of the CDR3 is 15 residues. CDR1 and CDR2 from the germline V gene are DFQATT and SNEGSKA (reference sequence). The CDR3 region is CSAQAGQGGEEPQYF. CDR3 DNA sequence: TGCAGTGCCCAGGCGGGACAGGGGGGCGAAGAGCCCCAGTACTTC.

In its sample, this clonotype was seen many times. This chain links TRBV20-1 with TRBJ1-4; D is undetermined. V dropped 1 base and J dropped 2 bases, with 11 bases sitting between them. The germline gives CDR1 DFQATT, CDR2 SNEGSKA (reference sequence). The CDR3 is made up of 15 amino acids. The chain's CDR3 is CSARGVAGTNEKLFF. In DNA form, the CDR3 reads TGCAGTGCTAGAGGAGTTGCAGGCACTAATGAAAAACTGTTTTTT.

A word on this clonotype: An end of the junction does not agree with germline; a read error may underlie this. The chain combines TRBV12-3 or TRBV12-4 with TRBJ2-1; 7 bases line up with TRBD2. This CDR3 has 14 residues. The CDR3 DNA reads TGTGCCAGCAGTTGGGGACTACCCTACCATGAGCAGTTCTTC. Its translation is CASSWGLPYHEQFF.

Worth noting for this clonotype: Just one base apart from a much larger clone, this may be a read error. The chain carries TRBV6-1 and TRBJ1-2, with TRBD1 identical over 7 bases. V lost 9 bases and J lost 5; bases outside the gene matches: 12. The CDR3 has 14 amino acids. CDR1 and CDR2 (germline): MNHNS, SASEGT. CDR3 region: CASLPLGQLYGYTF. CDR3 sequence (DNA): TGTGCCAGTTTGCCTTTGGGACAGCTTTATGGCTACACCTTC.

This clonotype appeared many times. This chain connects TRBV7-9 to TRBJ1-4, with D tentatively TRBD1 (6 bases). The CDR3 consists of 14 residues. The germline CDR1 and CDR2 sequences are SEHNR and FQNEAQ (reference sequence). The V end was cut by 3 bases, the J end by 5 bases, with 10 bases between. The CDR3 bases are TGTGCCAGCAGCTTTTTCCAGGGGAATGAAAAACTGTTTTTT. Translated: CASSFFQGNEKLFF.

This clonotype was observed many times. The chain combines TRBV20-1 with TRBJ2-7; 8 bases line up with TRBD2. The CDR3 extends over 15 amino acids. V lost 4 bases and J lost 1; bases outside the gene matches: 9. Germline-derived CDR1 and CDR2 are DFQATT and SNEGSKA (reference sequence). CDR3 DNA sequence: TGCAGTGCTATTGGTAGCGGGGCCCCTTCCTACGAGCAGTACTTC. This translates into CSAIGSGAPSYEQYF.

This clonotype was recorded at least ten times. The CDR3 DNA reads TGTGCCAGCGGGACAGGGTTCGGGAACACTGAAGCTTTCTTT. Encoded protein: CASGTGFGNTEAFF. The gene calls are TRBV6-5 and TRBJ1-1; 9 bases are a match to TRBD1. CDR3 size: 14 residues. Germline V gene lookup returns CDR1 MNHEY and CDR2 SVGAGI. V trimming: 8 bases; J trimming: 1 base; junction bases outside the gene matches: 5.

This clonotype was observed many times. This CDR3 is CSARDPGLEKLFF. DNA for the CDR3: TGCAGTGCTAGAGATCCCGGGCTTGAAAAACTGTTTTTT. The chain couples TRBV20-1 to TRBJ1-4; D not certain. CDR1 and CDR2 (germline): DFQATT, SNEGSKA (reference sequence). The ends were cut back, 0 bases at V and 7 bases at J, with 9 bases in the middle. The CDR3 extends over 13 amino acids.

V and J are TRBV7-8 and TRBJ2-2; TRBD1 agrees at 7 bases. The length of the CDR3 is 16 residues. Germline V lookup: CDR1 SGHVS, CDR2 FQNEAQ. With 5 bases clipped from V and 4 bases from J, the junction kept 10 bases outside the gene matches. CDR3 DNA: TGTGCCAGCAGCCCCGGACAGGCTGCTTCCACCGGGGAGCTGTTTTTT. This translates into CASSPGQAASTGELFF.

Concerning this clonotype itself: A read error may account for a junction end that differs from germline. This chain links TRBV7-9 with TRBJ2-3, with 8 bases aligning to TRBD1. The CDR3 has 12 residues. Per germline, CDR1 SEHNR and CDR2 FQNEAQ (reference sequence). DNA of the CDR3: TGTGCCAGCAGCTTAGCGCGGACAGGGTGGAATTTT. Translating it yields CASSLARTGWNF.

Details on this clonotype: Its ends do not fully match the called genes, so a read error is possible. The chain is built from TRBV12-3 or TRBV12-4 and TRBJ2-7; D call uncertain. This CDR3 comprises 11 residues. As DNA, the CDR3 is TGTGCCAGCAGTTTAGATTACGAGCAGCACTTC. Translation gives CASSLDYEQHF.

This clonotype was counted at least ten times. The rearrangement links TRBV6-2 or TRBV6-3 to TRBJ1-1; tentative D call: TRBD1 (5 bases). Deletions cut 7 bases from V and 1 base from J, with 13 bases between. CDR1 and CDR2 (germline): MNHEY, SVGEGT. The CDR3 spans 14 residues. Here the CDR3 DNA reads TGTGCCAGCAAACCAGGGTTTGGGAACACTGAAGCTTTCTTT. It encodes CASKPGFGNTEAFF.

In regard to this clonotype: One end of the junction varies from germline; a read error may be responsible. V is TRBV2 and J is TRBJ1-6; possible D gene TRBD1, 5 bases. This CDR3 has 14 amino acids. CDR1 is SNHLY and CDR2 is FYNNEI in the germline V gene. The CDR3: CAGSVTGADSPLHF. CDR3 DNA: TGTGCCGGCAGTGTGACCGGGGCCGATTCACCCCTCCACTTT. Filled out from reference TRBV2 and TRBJ1-6, the complete variable domain reads EPEVTQTPSHQVTQMGQEVILRCVPISNHLYFYWYRQILGQKVEFLVSFYNNEISEKSEIFDDQFSVERPDGSNFTLKIRSTKLEDSAMYFCAGSVTGADSPLHFGNGTRLTVT.

This clonotype was counted at least ten times. The chain employs TRBV3-1 and TRBJ1-1; maybe TRBD1 (6 bases). Germline CDR1 reads LGHDT; CDR2 reads YNNKEL (reference sequence). This CDR3 spans 15 amino acids. V was cut by 5 bases and J by 1 base, with 14 bases left in between. The CDR3: CASSGGGTRNTEAFF. The CDR3 nucleotides read TGTGCCAGCAGCGGGGGGGGCACCCGGAACACTGAAGCTTTCTTT.

V gene TRBV12-3 or TRBV12-4 combines with J gene TRBJ2-1; TRBD2 matches 10 bases. J gave up 9 bases and V 4 bases, and 6 bases lay outside the gene matches. The CDR3 consists of 14 residues. The CDR3 sequence: CASSYLAGVLEQFF. The DNA for the CDR3 is TGTGCCAGCAGTTATCTAGCGGGAGTACTTGAGCAGTTCTTC.

This clonotype has ten or more counts. The chain combines TRBV20-1 with TRBJ1-3, with D perhaps TRBD1 (6 bases). V was clipped by 5 bases and J by 1 base, with 18 bases between them. CDR1 and CDR2 (germline): DFQATT, SNEGSKA (reference sequence). CDR3 size: 16 residues. This CDR3 reads CSAPPPKGGSGNTIYF. The CDR3 nucleotides are TGCAGTGCTCCACCTCCTAAGGGGGGTTCTGGAAACACCATATATTTT.

Concerning this clonotype itself: Given a much more abundant clone one base away, this may be a read error. V gene TRBV7-9 combines with J gene TRBJ1-6, with a possible D match to TRBD1 (6 bases). The CDR3 spans 12 residues. CDR1 and CDR2 (germline): SEHNR, FQNEAQ (reference sequence). The CDR3 bases are TGTGCCGGCAGGAGGGGGAATTCACCCCTCCACTTT. Translating gives CAGRRGNSPLHF.

This clonotype was counted a few times. The chain couples TRBV5-1 to TRBJ2-1; maybe TRBD2 (5 bases). Trimming pared 5 bases from V and 9 bases from J, leaving 12 bases between. CDR1 is SGHRS and CDR2 is YFSETQ in the germline V gene. This CDR3 is built from 12 residues. CDR3 region: CASSFGLSEQFF. The CDR3 region has the DNA TGCGCCAGCAGTTTTGGACTGTCTGAGCAGTTCTTC.

In this sample, this clonotype turned up a few times. V usage is TRBV4-1 and J usage is TRBJ1-6, with TRBD1 identical over 7 bases. Germline assignment: CDR1 MGHRA and CDR2 YSYEKL. This CDR3 has 18 amino acids. V gave up 1 base and J gave up 10 bases; unmatched junction bases: 16. CDR3 protein: CASSQGGEKGARGSPLHF. CDR3 DNA: TGCGCCAGCAGCCAAGGCGGTGAGAAGGGGGCGAGGGGGTCACCCCTCCACTTT.

Many counts were recorded for this clonotype. The chain carries TRBV15 and TRBJ1-4; D gene ambiguous. Trimming left V 3 bases short and J 0 bases short, with 11 bases between. CDR1 and CDR2 (germline): LNHNV, YYDKDF (reference sequence). CDR3 length: 16 residues. The CDR3 is CATSRVIKATNEKLFF. CDR3 DNA sequence: TGTGCCACCAGCAGGGTGATAAAAGCAACTAATGAAAAACTGTTTTTT. The whole variable domain, remainder taken from reference TRBV15 and TRBJ1-4, is DAMVIQNPRYQVTQFGKPVTLSCSQTLNHNVMYWYQQKSSQAPKLLFHYYDKDFNNEADTPDNFQSRRPNTSFCFLDIRSPGLGDTAMYLCATSRVIKATNEKLFFGSGTQLSVL.

In its sample, this clonotype was seen a few times. The chain employs TRBV2 and TRBJ2-1; 11 bases are shared with TRBD2. The CDR3 has 16 amino acids. Looked up from germline, CDR1 is SNHLY and CDR2 is FYNNEI. The J segment lost 3 bases and the V segment lost 1 base, leaving 2 bases of the junction unmatched. CDR3: CASSEVGTSGYNEQFF. The CDR3 DNA reads TGTGCCAGCAGTGAAGTAGGGACTAGCGGCTACAATGAGCAGTTCTTC. Looking up the rest from reference TRBV2 and TRBJ2-1 gives the full variable domain: EPEVTQTPSHQVTQMGQEVILRCVPISNHLYFYWYRQILGQKVEFLVSFYNNEISEKSEIFDDQFSVERPDGSNFTLKIRSTKLEDSAMYFCASSEVGTSGYNEQFFGPGTRLTVL.

This clonotype was counted ten times or more. This sequence joins TRBV29-1 and TRBJ1-1; no clear D. The length of the CDR3 is 10 residues. With 5 bases removed from V and 10 bases from J, the gap between germline ends came to 11 bases. Germline V gene sequence: CDR1 SQVTM, CDR2 ANQGSEA. The CDR3 region is CSVWLVGAFF. CDR3 in DNA: TGCAGCGTTTGGCTCGTGGGAGCTTTCTTT.

This clonotype was detected ten times or more. The gene calls are TRBV7-3 and TRBJ2-2, with D hard to call. This CDR3 has 12 amino acids. Trimming pared 5 bases from V and 5 bases from J, leaving 6 bases between. Germline lookup yields CDR1 SGHTA and CDR2 FQGTGA. For the CDR3, the DNA is TGTGCCAGCAGCCAATTTACCGGGGAGCTGTTTTTT. Its translation is CASSQFTGELFF.